The clone carrying this T cell receptor beta chain was observed many times. Antigen specificity is unknown. RNA transcripts were the template for amplifying TCR beta CDR3 regions. When the TCR CDR3 underwent first-round RT-PCR, the HTBI primer set was used. TCRdb re-called the multiplex PCR reads with MiXCR, one entry per CDR3 protein. The table has 360,000 or so distinct CDR3 sequences, around 18% seen once. Those patients with uncontrolled infection, other autoimmune disease, pregnancy or lactation were excluded. Clinical symptoms, serum thyroxine, TRAb, thyroid ultrasound and orbital computed tomography established diagnosis. Germline CDR1 MNHEY, CDR2 SVGAGI. CDR3 length: 13 residues. V lost 2 bases, J lost 8 bases, and 4 bases stayed unmatched. This sample was taken from a study of T cells in Graves' hyperthyroidism and ophthalmopathy. General study points: Blood also carried most thyroid clonotypes expanded above 0.001.

The receptor was isolated from a woman aged 40 to 50 with Graves' ophthalmopathy. The sequencing input was blood. The gene calls are TRBV6-5 and TRBJ1-2, with 8 bases fitting TRBD1. CDR3 loop: CASSYDRGLGYTF. CDR3 in DNA: TGTGCCAGCAGTTACGACAGGGGTCTAGGCTACACCTTC.